The 7 T cell receptor beta chains in this list originate from one sample, sequenced in a study of shared clonotypes between healthy human individuals. Assay used: immunoSEQ multiplex PCR; TCRdb lists only in-frame clones, some missing. The data hold roughly 2.5 million clones, with 90% to 95% observed a single time. Input material: naive CD4+ T cells sorted from blood. The subset here: CD45RA+ positively selected. These receptor sequences come from a man aged 18 to 35 in good health.

Points on this clone: Additional DNA sequences in this sample encode the identical CDR3. The chain joins TRBV6-5 to TRBJ2-1; 8 bases map to TRBD2. Germline values: CDR1 MNHEY, CDR2 SVGAGI. V lost 5 bases, J lost 0 bases, and 3 bases stayed unmatched. This CDR3 region has 15 residues. The CDR3 DNA reads TGTGCCAGCAGTATTACTAGCGGCTCCTACAATGAGCAGTTCTTC. It specifies CASSITSGSYNEQFF.

This clone has a single count. The chain links TRBV28 to TRBJ2-7; 9 nucleotides match TRBD1. V shed 4 bases, J shed 3 bases, and the junction held 10 bases outside the gene matches. The germline CDR1 and CDR2 sequences are MDHEN and SYDVKM. The CDR3 has 16 amino acids. DNA of the CDR3: TGTGCCAGCAGTTCTCCCCCCGGGACAGGGCACTACGAGCAGTACTTC. The encoded protein is CASSSPPGTGHYEQYF.

The V gene is TRBV10-2, the J gene TRBJ1-6, with D possibly matching TRBD1 (5 bases). Germline V lookup: CDR1 WSHSY, CDR2 SAAADI. The CDR3 is made up of 16 amino acids. Trimming pared 6 bases from V and 0 bases from J, leaving 12 bases between. CDR3 DNA: TGCGCCAGCAGAGGGGAGGAGAGCTCCTATAATTCACCCCTCCACTTT. Translating it yields CASRGEESSYNSPLHF.

This rearrangement joins TRBV13 to TRBJ1-1, with TRBD1 as a possible D gene (6 bases). The germline V gene has CDR1 PRHDT and CDR2 FYEKMQ (reference sequence). This CDR3 is 16 amino acids long. Trimming stripped 4 bases from V and 3 bases from J, with 18 bases between. The CDR3 DNA is TGTGCCAGCAGCTCGTCCCAGTGGGGGGCAGACACTGAAGCTTTCTTT. Protein: CASSSSQWGADTEAFF. The complete variable domain, with remaining parts taken from reference TRBV13 and TRBJ1-1, reads AAGVIQSPRHLIKEKRETATLKCYPIPRHDTVYWYQQGPGQDPQFLISFYEKMQSDKGSIPDRFSAQQFSDYHSELNMSSLELGDSALYFCASSSSQWGADTEAFFGQGTRLTVV.

This clone showed up just once. V usage is TRBV7-2 and J usage is TRBJ1-3; tentatively, D is TRBD1 (6 bases). The germline CDR1 and CDR2 sequences are SGHTA and FQGNSA. The CDR3 is 13 amino acids. Trimming shortened V by 8 bases and J by 4 bases, and 12 bases separated the two germline ends. For the CDR3, the DNA is TGTGCCAGCGTGGGGGGGCAAGGAAACACCATATATTTT. Its protein is CASVGGQGNTIYF.

The chain employs TRBV10-3 and TRBJ1-1; D may be TRBD1 (6 bases). The CDR3 runs to 13 residues. Per the germline V gene, CDR1 is ENHRY and CDR2 is SYGVKD. V lost 8 bases to trimming and J lost 4 bases, with 14 bases between them. The CDR3 reads CAIGTDRSTEAFF. In DNA form, the CDR3 reads TGTGCCATCGGGACCGACAGGAGCACTGAAGCTTTCTTT.

Turning to this clone: The sample contains more than one DNA sequence encoding this CDR3. V and J are TRBV6-5 and TRBJ1-1; TRBD1 aligns across 8 bases. The germline gives CDR1 MNHEY, CDR2 SVGAGI. V lost 5 bases to trimming and J lost 4 bases; unmatched junction nucleotides: 6. The CDR3 contains 14 residues. CDR3: CASSRTGRGTEAFF. Here the CDR3 DNA reads TGTGCCAGCAGTCGGACAGGGAGGGGCACTGAAGCTTTCTTT.